The 7 T cell receptor beta chains listed next were all sequenced from one sample in a study of prognosis after radiotherapy for stage I lung cancer. Genomic DNA served as the source from which two-round multiplex PCR generated TCR beta CDR3 amplicons. Primers specific to each TRBV and TRBJ gene drove first-round PCR. TCRdb reanalysed the multiplex PCR reads using MiXCR and keeps one entry per CDR3 protein. The sample lists some 30,000 distinct CDR3 sequences, roughly 49% seen once, with about 17% in the top ten. The sequencing here drew on PBMCs, taken before or after stereotactic body radiation therapy (not recorded which). The receptors here all came from a donor aged 50 or older with non-small cell lung cancer.

This clonotype came up many times. V gene TRBV12-3 or TRBV12-4 combines with J gene TRBJ2-5, with 9 bases fitting TRBD2. This CDR3 has 13 residues. The junction had 7 bases not matched to a gene; V was cut back by 7 bases and J by 7 bases. CDR3 protein: CASTVRREGTQYF. The CDR3 DNA follows: TGTGCCAGCACTGTAAGGCGGGAGGGGACCCAGTACTTC.

CDR3 in amino acids: CSARRHNQPQHF. In nucleotides, the CDR3 is TGCAGTGCGCGGCGGCACAATCAGCCCCAGCATTTT. The gene calls are TRBV20-1 and TRBJ1-5; D remains ambiguous. CDR3 length: 12 residues. In germline, CDR1 is DFQATT, CDR2 SNEGSKA (reference sequence). Trimming took 6 bases from V and 3 from J, leaving 9 bases between them.

This clonotype was seen at least ten times. V usage is TRBV7-2 and J usage is TRBJ1-1, with 9 bases that match TRBD1. This CDR3 is built from 17 residues. The germline gives CDR1 SGHTA, CDR2 FQGNSA. V lost 1 base and J lost 11; bases outside the gene matches: 17. This chain's CDR3 is CASSLGRRDRANRGAFF. The CDR3 region has the DNA TGTGCCAGCAGCTTAGGTAGAAGGGACAGGGCCAATCGGGGGGCTTTCTTT. The full variable domain, completed using reference TRBV7-2 and TRBJ1-1, is GAGVSQSPSNKVTEKGKDVELRCDPISGHTALYWYRQSLGQGLEFLIYFQGNSAPDKSGLPSDRFSAERTGGSVSTLTIQRTQQEDSAVYLCASSLGRRDRANRGAFFGQGTRLTVV.

This clonotype was seen just once. This rearrangement joins TRBV19 to TRBJ2-7; D may be TRBD2 (7 bases). Germline loops: CDR1 LNHDA, CDR2 SQIVND (reference sequence). The CDR3 consists of 16 residues. Trimming pared 5 bases from V and 3 bases from J, leaving 20 bases between. The DNA of the CDR3 is TGTGCCAGTAGTCCTAGACGGGGGGCCTTGAGCTACGAGCAGTACTTC. It is translated as CASSPRRGALSYEQYF.

This clonotype was seen repeatedly, ten times or more. V usage is TRBV7-2 and J usage is TRBJ1-2, with 7 bases aligning to TRBD1. This CDR3 comprises 14 residues. CDR1 is SGHTA and CDR2 is FQGNSA in the germline V gene. Unmatched junction bases numbered 10, after V lost 6 bases and J lost 6 bases. The CDR3, as DNA: TGTGCCAGCAGAATATCAGGGGGTGTAAATGGCTACACCTTC. It encodes CASRISGGVNGYTF. Full variable domain (rest looked up from reference TRBV7-2 and TRBJ1-2): GAGVSQSPSNKVTEKGKDVELRCDPISGHTALYWYRQSLGQGLEFLIYFQGNSAPDKSGLPSDRFSAERTGGSVSTLTIQRTQQEDSAVYLCASRISGGVNGYTFGSGTRLTVV.

The chain combines TRBV28 with TRBJ2-7; D is ambiguous. In germline, CDR1 is MDHEN, CDR2 SYDVKM. With 2 bases removed from V and 13 bases from J, the gap between germline ends came to 18 bases. This CDR3 is 13 amino acids long. CDR3 region: CASSLRSTYDHYF. The CDR3 region has the DNA TGTGCCAGCAGTTTACGCAGCACCTACGATCATTACTTC.

This clonotype occurred a few times. This chain links TRBV7-9 with TRBJ2-2; D uncertain. The germline V gene has CDR1 SEHNR and CDR2 FQNEAQ (reference sequence). V shed 4 bases and J shed 1 base, with 13 bases lying between them. CDR3 length: 16 amino acids. In DNA, the CDR3 is TGTGCCAGCAGCTCCCTCGGTATGAAGAACACCGGGGAGCTGTTTTTT. Encoded protein: CASSSLGMKNTGELFF. Full variable domain (missing parts from reference TRBV7-9 and TRBJ2-2): DTGVSQNPRHKITKRGQNVTFRCDPISEHNRLYWYRQTLGQGPEFLTYFQNEAQLEKSRLLSDRFSAERPKGSFSTLEIQRTEQGDSAMYLCASSSLGMKNTGELFFGEGSRLTVL.